This T cell receptor beta chain was identified in a study of cytomegalovirus exposure and HLA in healthy donors. Study observations and caveats: Presence/absence analyses supposed approximately even sequencing depth among donors. In an earlier analysis, productive rearrangement rates for most beta V segments clustered near 87% or 30%. Solely CMV serostatus was available to characterize immune exposure.

CDR3 length: 14 amino acids. V shed 6 bases, J shed 7 bases, and the junction held 8 bases outside the gene matches. From germline, CDR1 is SNHLY and CDR2 FYNNEI. PCR involved 60 Vbeta and 13 Jbeta primers. This table comes from immunoSEQ multiplex PCR, and its TCRdb copy is limited to in-frame clones, with some not included. Among under 200,000 clones listed, around 85% were seen once. Of note for this clone: No antigen is known for it.

The gene calls are TRBV2 and TRBJ1-5; 8 nucleotides match TRBD1. What was sequenced was PBMCs. This receptor was identified in a man aged 50 or older in good health and CMV-seropositive. For the CDR3, the DNA is TGTGCCAGCAGCAAAGCAGGGGGCAGCCAGCCCCAGCATTTT. As protein: CASSKAGGSQPQHF.